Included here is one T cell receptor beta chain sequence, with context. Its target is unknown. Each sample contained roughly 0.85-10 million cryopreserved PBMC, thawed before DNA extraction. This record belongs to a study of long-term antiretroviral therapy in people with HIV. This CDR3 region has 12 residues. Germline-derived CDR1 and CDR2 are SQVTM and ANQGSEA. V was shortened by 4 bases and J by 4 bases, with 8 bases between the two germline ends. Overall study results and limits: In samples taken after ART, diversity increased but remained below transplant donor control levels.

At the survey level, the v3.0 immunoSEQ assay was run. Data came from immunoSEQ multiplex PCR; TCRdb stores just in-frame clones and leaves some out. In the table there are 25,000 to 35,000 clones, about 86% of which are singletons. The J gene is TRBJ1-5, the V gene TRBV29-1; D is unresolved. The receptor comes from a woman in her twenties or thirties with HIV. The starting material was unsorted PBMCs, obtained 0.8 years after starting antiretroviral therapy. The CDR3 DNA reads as TGCAGCGTTGCCCGGGAAAATCAGCCCCAGCATTTT. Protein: CSVARENQPQHF.